One sample yielded the 27 T cell receptor beta chains listed below, sequenced in a study of molecular identifiers for immune sequencing clone quantification. TCRdb recomputed calls from the PCR reads with MiXCR, one row per CDR3 protein. The sample lists about 40,000 distinct CDR3 sequences; 15% to 20% were seen once. The sample taken for sequencing was naive CD8+ T cells from blood, with Jurkat cell RNA spiked in. Subset described: FACS-sorted CD8+CD4-CCR7+CD45RA+ naive T cells. These receptors were obtained from a human donor in good health. Some libraries in this study had Jurkat cell RNA spiked in.

Concerning this clonotype itself: A single base separates this from a much larger clone, so it may be a read error. The V and J genes are TRBV5-4 and TRBJ2-7, with 13 positions matching TRBD2. The CDR3 contains 17 residues. CDR1 and CDR2 (germline): SGHNT, YYREEE (reference sequence). V was pared by 4 bases and J by 0 bases, with 7 bases of the junction left unmatched. The CDR3 spells CASSKLGLAGYSYEQYF. CDR3 bases: TGTGCCAGCAGCAAGCTGGGACTAGCGGGATACTCCTACGAGCAGTACTTC.

The chain combines TRBV27 with TRBJ2-1; D uncertain. The CDR3 consists of 13 residues. The V and J ends lost 3 bases and 4 bases respectively, with 7 bases between them. Germline values: CDR1 MNHEY, CDR2 SMNVEV (reference sequence). The chain's CDR3 is CASSFDDYNEQFF. The CDR3 DNA reads TGTGCCAGCAGTTTCGACGATTACAATGAGCAGTTCTTC.

This clonotype was counted only a few times. The chain couples TRBV6-2 or TRBV6-3 to TRBJ1-2; 7 bases are shared with TRBD1. CDR1 is MNHEY and CDR2 is SVGEGT in the germline V gene. The CDR3 loop spans 14 amino acids. V shed 8 bases and J 4 bases; nucleotides not matched to a gene: 10. The chain's CDR3 is CASEDRTELYGYTF. In DNA form, the CDR3 reads TGTGCCAGCGAGGACAGGACAGAGCTCTATGGCTACACCTTC.

This clonotype was seen more than once but under ten times. J is TRBJ2-4 and V is TRBV29-1; TRBD1 or TRBD2 may be the D gene (5 bases each). Germline V gene data show CDR1 as SQVTM and CDR2 as ANQGSEA. Trimming stripped 4 bases from V and 3 bases from J, with 10 bases between. CDR3 length: 13 amino acids. This CDR3 reads CSVVGGGKNIQYF. CDR3 nucleotides: TGCAGCGTTGTGGGTGGGGGCAAAAACATTCAGTACTTC. The full variable domain, with the rest looked up from reference TRBV29-1 and TRBJ2-4, is SAVISQKPSRDICQRGTSLTIQCQVDSQVTMMFWYRQQPGQSLTLIATANQGSEATYESGFVIDKFPISRPNLTFSTLTVSNMSPEDSSIYLCSVVGGGKNIQYFGAGTRLSVL.

The sample holds many counts of this clonotype. This CDR3 is CASSWTGGQPQHF. The CDR3 region has the DNA TGTGCCAGCAGTTGGACAGGAGGGCAGCCCCAGCATTTT. The chain has TRBV27 and TRBJ1-5, with TRBD1 matching over 7 bases. V lost 4 bases, J lost 7 bases, and 4 bases stayed unmatched. This CDR3 has 13 residues. Germline CDR1 reads MNHEY; CDR2 reads SMNVEV (reference sequence).

This clonotype was counted between two and nine times. CDR3 DNA: TGTGCCATCAGCCTCGGGACAGGGGGCGGCGAGCAGTACTTC. It encodes CAISLGTGGGEQYF. The chain uses TRBV10-3 and TRBJ2-7, with 12 positions matching TRBD1. Germline assignment: CDR1 ENHRY and CDR2 SYGVKD. This CDR3 is 14 amino acids long. The trim removed 6 bases at V and 6 bases at J, leaving 6 bases unmatched.

This clonotype was seen at least ten times. J is TRBJ1-1 and V is TRBV13; no firm D call. Trimming stripped 3 bases from V and 1 base from J, with 6 bases between. Germline values: CDR1 PRHDT, CDR2 FYEKMQ (reference sequence). CDR3 length: 13 residues. This CDR3 is CASSFFGNTEAFF. Here the CDR3 DNA reads TGTGCCAGCAGCTTCTTCGGGAACACTGAAGCTTTCTTT.

This clonotype was picked up many times. The chain couples TRBV13 to TRBJ2-2, with 7 bases fitting TRBD1. The V gene's germline CDR1 is PRHDT and CDR2 FYEKMQ (reference sequence). Trimming took 10 bases from V and 10 from J; bases not matched to a gene: 18. The CDR3 spans 15 residues. The CDR3 is CATTFRTGDLVELFF. DNA for the CDR3: TGTGCCACCACGTTTCGGACAGGCGATTTAGTGGAGCTGTTTTTT. The full variable domain, completed using reference TRBV13 and TRBJ2-2, is AAGVIQSPRHLIKEKRETATLKCYPIPRHDTVYWYQQGPGQDPQFLISFYEKMQSDKGSIPDRFSAQQFSDYHSELNMSSLELGDSALYFCATTFRTGDLVELFFGEGSRLTVL.

This clonotype appeared many times. The V and J genes are TRBV9 and TRBJ2-2; 12 bases are shared with TRBD2. This CDR3 has 18 residues. V shed 4 bases, J shed 3 bases, and the junction held 10 bases outside the gene matches. In germline, CDR1 is SGDLS, CDR2 YYNGEE. The CDR3 sequence is CASSPRTSGIGDTGELFF. CDR3 nucleotide sequence: TGTGCCAGCAGCCCCCGGACTAGCGGGATTGGGGACACCGGGGAGCTGTTTTTT.

This clonotype appeared a few times. The V and J genes are TRBV6-2 or TRBV6-3 and TRBJ2-5; 7 nucleotides agree with TRBD2. V shed 10 bases, J shed 3 bases, and the junction held 11 bases outside the gene matches. The CDR3 has 14 residues. Per the germline V gene, CDR1 is MNHEY and CDR2 is SVGEGT. CDR3 in DNA: TGTGCCACCGCTCCCGACGGGAGGAAAGAGACCCAGTACTTC. This encodes CATAPDGRKETQYF.

V is TRBV6-5 and J is TRBJ1-1; D remains unclear. V lost 0 bases, J lost 0 bases, and 8 bases lay in between. Per the germline V gene, CDR1 is MNHEY and CDR2 is SVGAGI. CDR3 length: 15 residues. The DNA of the CDR3 is TGTGCCAGCAGTTACTCTGCGACGCTGAACACTGAAGCTTTCTTT. This gives the protein CASSYSATLNTEAFF.

This clonotype was detected many times. This CDR3 is CASSLWTQYF. DNA for the CDR3: TGTGCCAGCAGTTTATGGACGCAGTATTTT. The rearrangement joins TRBV27 to TRBJ2-3; no clear D. The CDR3 totals 10 residues. Trimming took 1 base from V and 9 from J, leaving 2 bases between them. Germline values: CDR1 MNHEY, CDR2 SMNVEV (reference sequence).

This clonotype has at least ten counts. The chain couples TRBV9 to TRBJ2-5; the match to TRBD2 covers 8 bases. This CDR3 is built from 19 residues. Looked up from germline, CDR1 is SGDLS and CDR2 is YYNGEE. V shed 3 bases, J shed 2 bases, and the junction held 18 bases outside the gene matches. The CDR3 coding sequence is TGTGCCAGCAGCGGTAATCCGGGACTAGAGAAGAATAGACAAGAGACCCAGTACTTC. Residues: CASSGNPGLEKNRQETQYF.

This chain connects TRBV12-3 or TRBV12-4 to TRBJ2-2; D is perhaps TRBD1 (6 bases). This CDR3 comprises 15 residues. The ends were cut back, 7 bases at V and 4 bases at J, with 16 bases in the middle. As DNA, the CDR3 is TGTGCCAGCACCCGAGTGGGGGCCGGCACCGGGGAGCTGTTTTTT. This codes for CASTRVGAGTGELFF.

This clonotype was seen repeatedly, ten times or more. The gene calls are TRBV2 and TRBJ1-5; TRBD1 agrees at 8 bases. V lost 6 bases and J lost 7; bases outside the gene matches: 5. The CDR3 sequence is 13 residues long. In germline, CDR1 is SNHLY, CDR2 FYNNEI. The CDR3 bases are TGTGCCAGCAGCCCGACAGGGGAACAGCCCCAGCATTTT. It is translated as CASSPTGEQPQHF.

This clonotype has ten or more counts. The chain is built from TRBV29-1 and TRBJ2-1, with 10 nucleotides matching TRBD2. The CDR3 spans 14 residues. The V segment lost 6 bases and the J segment 1 base; nucleotides outside the gene matches: 3. Per germline, CDR1 SQVTM and CDR2 ANQGSEA. CDR3 nucleotides: TGCAGCGTCCCTAGCGGGAGTTCCTACAATGAGCAGTTCTTC. This translates into CSVPSGSSYNEQFF.

This clonotype was observed many times. This chain links TRBV5-5 with TRBJ1-6; D not certain. This CDR3 comprises 14 residues. V lost 5 bases, J lost 5 bases, and 11 bases lay in between. In germline, CDR1 is SGHKS, CDR2 YYEKEE (reference sequence). In DNA form, the CDR3 reads TGTGCCAGCAGTGTTCGCGGGCATAATTCACCCCTCCACTTT. Translating gives CASSVRGHNSPLHF.

This clonotype was detected a few times. DNA for the CDR3: TGTGCCAGCAGCCGACAGGGTTTCTCAGATACGCAGTATTTT. This translates into CASSRQGFSDTQYF. The J gene is TRBJ2-3, the V gene TRBV7-9; 7 bases agree with TRBD1. Unmatched junction bases numbered 6, after V lost 5 bases and J lost 4 bases. Germline V CDR1 and CDR2: SEHNR, FQNEAQ (reference sequence). This CDR3 spans 14 amino acids.

This clonotype was detected ten times or more. The rearrangement uses TRBV4-3 and TRBJ2-1; 8 bases map to TRBD2. The CDR3 contains 15 residues. The ends lost 3 bases at V and 9 bases at J; junction bases unmatched: 10. CDR1 and CDR2 from the germline V gene are LGHNA and YSLEER. The CDR3 loop is CASSQGLVRRTEQFF. The DNA for the CDR3 is TGCGCCAGCAGCCAGGGACTAGTTCGGAGGACTGAGCAGTTCTTC.

This clonotype was seen once. Sequence at one end of the junction differs from germline and may be a read error. The chain couples TRBV4-3 to TRBJ2-7, with D uncertain. Germline V gene data show CDR1 as LGHNA and CDR2 as YSLEER. The CDR3 extends over 14 amino acids. The CDR3 protein is CASSQKLRSYGQYF. CDR3 bases: TGCGCCAGCAGCCAGAAGCTTAGGTCCTACGGGCAGTACTTC.

This clonotype was detected ten times or more. This rearrangement joins TRBV28 to TRBJ2-1; 7 positions agree with TRBD1. CDR1 is MDHEN, CDR2 SYDVKM, per germline. CDR3 length: 15 amino acids. The ends lost 4 bases at V and 5 bases at J; junction bases unmatched: 8. The CDR3, as DNA: TGTGCCAGCAGTTGGCTACCGGGACAGCACAATGAGCAGTTCTTC. Encoded protein: CASSWLPGQHNEQFF.

With respect to this clonotype: Germline is not matched at one junction end, which may reflect a read error. The chain combines TRBV5-8 with TRBJ2-7; D remains unclear. CDR1 SGHTS and CDR2 YDEGEE come from the germline V gene. This CDR3 is built from 13 residues. CDR3 nucleotide sequence: TGTACCAGCAGCTTGGAAGGGTCCTACGAGCAGTACTTC. Translation gives CTSSLEGSYEQYF.

This clonotype has ten or more counts. The gene calls are TRBV27 and TRBJ2-1, with a possible D match to TRBD1 (6 bases). The CDR3 spans 14 residues. With 4 bases removed from V and 2 bases from J, the gap between germline ends came to 9 bases. Germline V gene data show CDR1 as MNHEY and CDR2 as SMNVEV (reference sequence). The CDR3 spells CASSSRDTYNEQFF. The CDR3 DNA reads as TGTGCCAGCAGTTCCCGGGACACCTACAATGAGCAGTTCTTC.

This clonotype was observed at least ten times. This sequence joins TRBV19 and TRBJ2-1; tentatively, D is TRBD1 (6 bases). Trimming left V 3 bases short and J 3 bases short, with 6 bases between. This CDR3 comprises 13 residues. Germline V gene data show CDR1 as LNHDA and CDR2 as SQIVND (reference sequence). The CDR3 reads CASSMDSYNEQFF. Here the CDR3 DNA reads TGTGCCAGTAGTATGGACAGCTACAATGAGCAGTTCTTC.

This clonotype came up a few times. The rearrangement uses TRBV5-1 and TRBJ2-7; TRBD1 matches 7 bases. After removal of 1 base from V and 1 base from J, the junction contained 5 bases not matched to a gene. The CDR3 is made up of 15 amino acids. Germline values: CDR1 SGHRS, CDR2 YFSETQ. The CDR3 nucleotides read TGCGCCAGCAGCTTGATGGGGACAGCGTCCTACGAGCAGTACTTC. Translation gives CASSLMGTASYEQYF.

This clonotype appeared many times. The chain combines TRBV9 with TRBJ2-7; 10 bases are shared with TRBD1. The CDR3 consists of 14 residues. Germline CDR1 SGDLS, CDR2 YYNGEE. Unmatched junction bases numbered 4, after V lost 4 bases and J lost 3 bases. The DNA of the CDR3 is TGTGCCAGCAGCTCCCGGGACAGGGGCTACGAGCAGTACTTC. Its translation: CASSSRDRGYEQYF. Together with reference TRBV9 and TRBJ2-7, the CDR3 gives the full variable domain: DSGVTQTPKHLITATGQRVTLRCSPRSGDLSVYWYQQSLDQGLQFLIQYYNGEERAKGNILERFSAQQFPDLHSELNLSSLELGDSALYFCASSSRDRGYEQYFGPGTRLTVT.

In its sample, this clonotype was seen many times. The V and J genes are TRBV4-3 and TRBJ2-2; no definite D call. The germline V gene encodes CDR1 LGHNA and CDR2 YSLEER. The CDR3 is 18 amino acids. V lost 0 bases and J lost 6, with 20 bases in between. The CDR3 nucleotides read TGCGCCAGCAGCCAAGATGGCGGAACCTCAGGATTTTCCGGGGAGCTGTTTTTT. It yields the protein CASSQDGGTSGFSGELFF.